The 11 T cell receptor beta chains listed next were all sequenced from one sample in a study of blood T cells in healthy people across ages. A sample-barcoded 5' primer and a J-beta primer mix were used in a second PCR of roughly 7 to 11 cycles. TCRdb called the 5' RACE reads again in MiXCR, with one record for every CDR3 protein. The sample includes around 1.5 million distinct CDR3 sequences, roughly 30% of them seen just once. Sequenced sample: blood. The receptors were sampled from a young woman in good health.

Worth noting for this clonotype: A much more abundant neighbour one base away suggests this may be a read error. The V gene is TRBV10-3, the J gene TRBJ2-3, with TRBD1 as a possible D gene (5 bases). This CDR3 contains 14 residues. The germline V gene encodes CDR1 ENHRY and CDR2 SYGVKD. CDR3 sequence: CASRRGFDTDTQCF. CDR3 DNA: TGTGCCTCTAGAAGGGGATTTGACACAGATACGCAGTGTTTT.

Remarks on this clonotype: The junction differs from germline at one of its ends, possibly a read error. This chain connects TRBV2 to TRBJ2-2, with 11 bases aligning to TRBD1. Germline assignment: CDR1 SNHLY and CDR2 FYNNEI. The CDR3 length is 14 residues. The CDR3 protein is CACRGQGDTGELFF. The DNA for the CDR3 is TGTGCCTGCAGGGGACAGGGGGACACCGGGGAGCTGTTTTTT.

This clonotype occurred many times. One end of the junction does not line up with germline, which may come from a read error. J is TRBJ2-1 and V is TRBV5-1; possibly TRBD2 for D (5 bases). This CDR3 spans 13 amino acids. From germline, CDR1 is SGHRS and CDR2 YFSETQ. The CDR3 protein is CASSPDSYNEQFF. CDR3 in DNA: TGTGCCAGCAGCCCGGACTCTTACAATGAGCAGTTCTTC.

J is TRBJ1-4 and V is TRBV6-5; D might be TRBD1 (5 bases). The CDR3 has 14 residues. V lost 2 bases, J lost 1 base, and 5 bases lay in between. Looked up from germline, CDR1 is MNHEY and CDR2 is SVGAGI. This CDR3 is CASSYGGTNEKLFF. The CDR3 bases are TGTGCCAGCAGTTACGGGGGAACTAATGAAAAACTGTTTTTT.

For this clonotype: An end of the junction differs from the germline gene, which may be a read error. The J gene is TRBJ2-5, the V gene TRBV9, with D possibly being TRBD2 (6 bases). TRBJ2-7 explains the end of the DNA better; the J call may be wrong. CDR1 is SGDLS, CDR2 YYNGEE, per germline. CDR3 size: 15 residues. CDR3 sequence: CAGSVGGKKGYEQYF. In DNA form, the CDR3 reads TGTGCCGGCAGCGTAGGAGGGAAAAAGGGCTACGAGCAGTACTTC.

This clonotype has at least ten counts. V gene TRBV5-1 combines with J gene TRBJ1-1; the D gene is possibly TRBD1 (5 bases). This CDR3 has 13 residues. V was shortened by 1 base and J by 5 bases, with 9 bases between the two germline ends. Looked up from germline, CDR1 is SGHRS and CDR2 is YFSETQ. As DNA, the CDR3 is TGCGCCAGCAGCTTGCTGGGGGGAACTGAAGCTTTCTTT. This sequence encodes CASSLLGGTEAFF.

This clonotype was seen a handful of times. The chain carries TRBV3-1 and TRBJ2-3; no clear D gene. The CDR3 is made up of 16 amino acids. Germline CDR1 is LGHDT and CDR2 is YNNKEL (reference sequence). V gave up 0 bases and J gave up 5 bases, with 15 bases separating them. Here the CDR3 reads CASSQEVTARKDTQYF. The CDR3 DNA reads TGTGCCAGCAGCCAAGAAGTAACGGCCAGAAAAGATACGCAGTATTTT.

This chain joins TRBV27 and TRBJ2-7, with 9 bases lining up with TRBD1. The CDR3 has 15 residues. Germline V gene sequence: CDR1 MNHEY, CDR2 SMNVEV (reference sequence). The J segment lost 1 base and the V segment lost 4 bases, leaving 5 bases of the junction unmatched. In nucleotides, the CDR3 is TGTGCCAGCAGTTCCCTAGGGACAGGGTCCTACGAGCAGTACTTC. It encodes CASSSLGTGSYEQYF.

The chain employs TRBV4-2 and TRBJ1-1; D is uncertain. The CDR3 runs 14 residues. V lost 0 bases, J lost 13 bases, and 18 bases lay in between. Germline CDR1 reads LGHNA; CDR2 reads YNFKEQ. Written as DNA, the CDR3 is TGTGCCAGCAGCCAAGATGATAAAGGCATCCGGGGTTTCTTT. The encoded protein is CASSQDDKGIRGFF.

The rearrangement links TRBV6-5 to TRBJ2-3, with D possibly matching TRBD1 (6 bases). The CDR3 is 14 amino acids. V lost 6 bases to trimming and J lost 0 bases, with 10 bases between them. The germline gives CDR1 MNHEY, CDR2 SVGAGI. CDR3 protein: CASRVGASTDTQYF. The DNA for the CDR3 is TGTGCCAGCAGGGTGGGGGCTAGCACAGATACGCAGTATTTT.

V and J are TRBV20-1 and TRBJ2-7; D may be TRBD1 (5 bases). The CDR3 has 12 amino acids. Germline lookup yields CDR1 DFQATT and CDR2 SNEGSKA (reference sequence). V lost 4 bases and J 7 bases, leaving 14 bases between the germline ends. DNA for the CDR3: TGCAGTGCTATTTTAATGGGGCGGGAGCAGTACTTC. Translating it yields CSAILMGREQYF.